This T cell receptor beta chain was sequenced in a study of early T cells in non-severe SARS-CoV-2 infection. Background on the study: Bulk RNA from unsorted whole blood was sequenced; chains were unpaired. Study conclusions and caveats: VDJdb matching favored anti-spike CD8 responses, missing private and CD4 specificities.

This clonotype turned up a few times. The antigen remains undetermined. Each single cDNA molecule received a unique molecular identifier. TCRdb recomputed calls from the 5' RACE reads with MiXCR, one row per CDR3 protein. The sample yields roughly 54,000 distinct CDR3 sequences, around 5.6% seen once. Between the trimmed V and J ends, which lost 6 bases and 8 bases, there was a span of 21 bases. The CDR3 runs to 15 residues. Germline loops: CDR1 MNHEY, CDR2 SVGAGI. The sample consisted of whole blood. The receptor's source is an adult who was a healthcare worker with PCR-confirmed SARS-CoV-2 infection or an uninfected control (not recorded which). The chain employs TRBV6-5 and TRBJ2-3, with D tentatively TRBD1 (5 bases). The CDR3 coding sequence is TGTGCCAGCAGCCGGAAGACGCTAGGGGATTCTACGCAGTATTTT. It codes for CASSRKTLGDSTQYF.